The rows below give T cell receptor beta chains drawn from one sample of a study of blood T cell repertoires in acute mononucleosis. TCRdb's copy holds only in-frame clones and misses some; the assay was immunoSEQ multiplex PCR. In the table there are some 7,000 clones, less than 30% of which are singletons. The sample here was EBV YVL epitope tetramer+ CD8+ T cells sorted from PBMCs, taken during acute infectious mononucleosis. The receptors come from a woman aged 18-35 years with infectious mononucleosis caused by EBV. Both conserved end residues are part of each CDR3. The order of the fields is D gene, V gene, clone size, J gene, CDR3 protein, CDR3 DNA. The D gene is left open where the match is weak. Only some rows state a clone size, as once, few, many or a class for expanded clones.

d_gene: .; v_gene: TRBV6-5; abundance: few; j_gene: TRBJ2-5; CDR3aa: CASFSMTGQEKYF; CDR3nt: TGTGCCAGCTTTTCCATGACAGGCCAAGAGAAGTACTTC
d_gene: .; v_gene: TRBV4-1; abundance: many; j_gene: TRBJ2-5; CDR3aa: CASSQEQPETQYF; CDR3nt: TGCGCCAGCAGCCAAGAGCAGCCAGAGACCCAGTACTTC
d_gene: TRBD1; v_gene: TRBV5-8; abundance: .; j_gene: TRBJ2-7; CDR3aa: CASSLARTGGEVGYEQYF; CDR3nt: TGTGCCAGCAGCTTGGCGCGGACAGGGGGCGAAGTTGGGTACGAGCAGTACTTC
d_gene: TRBD1; v_gene: TRBV6-4; abundance: medium-sized; j_gene: TRBJ2-5; CDR3aa: CASRQLTGSGETQYF; CDR3nt: TGTGCCAGCAGGCAGTTGACAGGGAGTGGAGAGACCCAGTACTTC
d_gene: .; v_gene: TRBV6-5; abundance: many; j_gene: TRBJ2-2; CDR3aa: CASSPDENTGELFF; CDR3nt: TGTGCCAGCAGCCCGGATGAGAACACCGGGGAGCTGTTTTTT
d_gene: .; v_gene: TRBV27; abundance: .; j_gene: TRBJ2-3; CDR3aa: CASSSLATDTQYF; CDR3nt: TGTGCCAGCAGCTCTCTAGCCACAGATACGCAGTATTTT
d_gene: TRBD2; v_gene: TRBV6-5; abundance: .; j_gene: TRBJ2-5; CDR3aa: CASSLLAGSQYF; CDR3nt: TGTGCCAGCAGCTTACTAGCGGGGAGCCAGTACTTC
d_gene: TRBD2; v_gene: TRBV6-5; abundance: few; j_gene: TRBJ2-1; CDR3aa: CARPLLGGAMEQFF; CDR3nt: TGTGCCAGACCCCTCCTCGGGGGGGCCATGGAGCAGTTCTTC
d_gene: .; v_gene: TRBV5-5; abundance: medium-sized; j_gene: TRBJ1-3; CDR3aa: CASSLILLSGNTIYF; CDR3nt: TGTGCCAGCAGCCTGATCCTGCTCTCTGGAAACACCATATATTTT
d_gene: .; v_gene: TRBV5-6; abundance: few; j_gene: TRBJ2-1; CDR3aa: CASSSSNSGLGNSEQFF; CDR3nt: TGTGCCAGCAGCTCCTCCAACTCCGGGTTAGGTAATAGTGAGCAGTTCTTC
d_gene: .; v_gene: TRBV7-2; abundance: few; j_gene: TRBJ2-7; CDR3aa: CASSPTLQGVAYEQYF; CDR3nt: TGTGCCAGCAGCCCAACATTGCAGGGAGTCGCCTACGAGCAGTACTTC
d_gene: .; v_gene: TRBV27; abundance: .; j_gene: TRBJ2-1; CDR3aa: CDSSLLHSDRGPNEQFF; CDR3nt: TGTGACAGCAGCCTTCTCCACTCGGACCGGGGGCCCAATGAGCAGTTCTTC
d_gene: TRBD1; v_gene: TRBV6-5; abundance: medium-sized; j_gene: TRBJ2-5; CDR3aa: CASSFLTGSAETQYF; CDR3nt: TGTGCCAGCAGTTTCTTGACAGGGTCGGCGGAGACCCAGTACTTC
d_gene: TRBD2; v_gene: TRBV6-1; abundance: .; j_gene: TRBJ2-1; CDR3aa: CASSPWTSGSNEQFF; CDR3nt: TGTGCCAGCAGTCCCTGGACTAGCGGGAGTAATGAGCAGTTCTTC
d_gene: TRBD2; v_gene: TRBV4-2; abundance: many; j_gene: TRBJ2-1; CDR3aa: CASSHQTGTSGEQFF; CDR3nt: TGTGCCAGCAGCCATCAAACCGGGACTAGCGGGGAGCAGTTCTTC
d_gene: .; v_gene: TRBV6-1; abundance: .; j_gene: TRBJ2-7; CDR3aa: CASSSLRDSSNEQYF; CDR3nt: TGTGCCAGCAGCTCATTACGGGACTCCTCGAACGAGCAATACTTC
d_gene: .; v_gene: TRBV27; abundance: .; j_gene: TRBJ2-1; CDR3aa: CASSQQGGYNEQFF; CDR3nt: TGTGCCAGCAGCCAACAGGGCGGCTACAATGAGCAGTTCTTC
d_gene: .; v_gene: TRBV4-1; abundance: .; j_gene: TRBJ2-7; CDR3aa: CASSLEDVGPYEQYF; CDR3nt: TGTGCCAGCAGCTTGGAGGATGTAGGGCCCTACGAGCAGTACTTC
d_gene: TRBD2; v_gene: TRBV5-6; abundance: .; j_gene: TRBJ2-1; CDR3aa: CASSFGLAGPLNEQFF; CDR3nt: TGTGCCAGCAGCTTTGGACTAGCGGGACCCCTCAATGAGCAGTTCTTC
d_gene: TRBD2; v_gene: TRBV27; abundance: .; j_gene: TRBJ2-5; CDR3aa: CASSLLAGAGETQYF; CDR3nt: TGTGCCAGCAGCTTACTAGCGGGAGCTGGAGAGACCCAGTACTTC
d_gene: TRBD1; v_gene: TRBV25-1; abundance: few; j_gene: TRBJ2-7; CDR3aa: CASSIFRDRPTYEQYF; CDR3nt: TGTGCCAGCAGTATCTTCCGGGACAGGCCGACCTACGAGCAGTACTTC
d_gene: TRBD1; v_gene: TRBV29-1; abundance: .; j_gene: TRBJ2-7; CDR3aa: CSVVPGGPYEQYF; CDR3nt: TGCAGCGTTGTTCCAGGGGGTCCCTACGAGCAGTACTTC
d_gene: .; v_gene: TRBV7-6; abundance: .; j_gene: TRBJ1-2; CDR3aa: CASSLVAGDYGYTF; CDR3nt: TGTGCCAGCAGCTTAGTCGCAGGGGACTATGGCTACACCTTC
d_gene: TRBD1; v_gene: TRBV4-2; abundance: .; j_gene: TRBJ2-7; CDR3aa: CASSSTTGEYF; CDR3nt: TGTGCCAGCAGCTCAACGACAGGGGAATACTTC
d_gene: TRBD1; v_gene: TRBV4-1; abundance: few; j_gene: TRBJ2-7; CDR3aa: CASSPWTGEFEQYF; CDR3nt: TGTGCCAGCAGCCCCTGGACAGGGGAATTCGAGCAGTACTTC